Following are 10 T cell receptor beta chains from one sample sequenced in a study of T cells after yellow fever vaccination. TCRdb called the 5' RACE reads again in MiXCR, with one record for every CDR3 protein. The sample carries roughly 340,000 distinct CDR3 sequences, roughly 4.3% recorded once. The sequenced sample was PBMCs, obtained 5 days after the yellow fever booster vaccination. The receptor source for this set is a man aged 18 to 29 who received the YFV17D yellow fever vaccine.

Many counts were recorded for this clonotype. V gene TRBV20-1 combines with J gene TRBJ2-1, with 9 nucleotides matching TRBD2. The J segment lost 3 bases and the V segment lost 6 bases, leaving 12 bases of the junction unmatched. CDR3 length equals 16 residues. Germline CDR1 DFQATT, CDR2 SNEGSKA (reference sequence). The CDR3 DNA reads TGCAGTGCCTCCAATGGGATTAGCGGGGGCTACAATGAGCAGTTCTTC. Amino acids: CSASNGISGGYNEQFF.

This clonotype was found many times. This chain joins TRBV9 and TRBJ2-1, with D maybe TRBD2 (5 bases). The CDR3 covers 14 residues. The V gene lost 0 bases and the J gene lost 4 bases, with 8 bases spanning the gap. Germline V gives CDR1 SGDLS, CDR2 YYNGEE. The CDR3 spells CASSVAGFYNEQFF. In nucleotides, the CDR3 is TGTGCCAGCAGCGTAGCGGGGTTTTACAATGAGCAGTTCTTC.

In its sample, this clonotype was seen many times. The chain couples TRBV6-5 to TRBJ1-1; D is perhaps TRBD1 (5 bases). Between the trimmed V and J ends, which lost 5 bases and 3 bases, there was a span of 13 bases. This CDR3 is 14 amino acids long. Germline CDR1 is MNHEY and CDR2 is SVGAGI. For the CDR3, the DNA is TGTGCCAGCAGTCATCAGGGCGGGCACACTGAAGCTTTCTTT. This gives the protein CASSHQGGHTEAFF.

This clonotype showed up just a few times. V usage is TRBV7-3 and J usage is TRBJ1-1, with a possible D match to TRBD1 (6 bases). Trimming stripped 4 bases from V and 3 bases from J, with 9 bases between. The CDR3 contains 13 residues. CDR1 and CDR2 from the germline V gene are SGHTA and FQGTGA. Here the CDR3 DNA reads TGTGCCAGCAGCTCCAGGGGTTACACTGAAGCTTTCTTT. This sequence encodes CASSSRGYTEAFF.

This clonotype was counted a few times. The rearrangement links TRBV6-5 to TRBJ1-5; weak D call: TRBD1 (6 bases). Germline loops: CDR1 MNHEY, CDR2 SVGAGI. Trimming shortened V by 6 bases and J by 6 bases, and 15 bases separated the two germline ends. This CDR3 contains 14 residues. CDR3 DNA sequence: TGTGCCAGCAGGGACAGCCATCTGAGTCAGCCCCAGCATTTT. It codes for CASRDSHLSQPQHF.

This clonotype was counted ten times or more. V gene TRBV5-1 combines with J gene TRBJ2-5; possible D gene TRBD1, 5 bases. V lost 0 bases and J 0 bases, leaving 9 bases between the germline ends. Germline-derived CDR1 and CDR2 are SGHRS and YFSETQ. The CDR3 loop spans 15 amino acids. The CDR3 DNA reads TGCGCCAGCAGCTTGGGGGGCTCGTACCAAGAGACCCAGTACTTC. Translating gives CASSLGGSYQETQYF.

This clonotype was observed many times. V usage is TRBV7-2 and J usage is TRBJ2-3; maybe TRBD2 (5 bases). This CDR3 is 14 amino acids long. Trimming removed 5 bases from V and 6 bases from J, with 15 bases in between. The V gene's germline CDR1 is SGHTA and CDR2 FQGNSA. The CDR3 coding sequence is TGTGCCAGCAGCCCCCGGGCGGGCGGGGATACGCAGTATTTT. As protein: CASSPRAGGDTQYF.

This clonotype was recorded a few times. This chain connects TRBV7-2 to TRBJ1-2; 7 nucleotides line up with TRBD1. Germline CDR1 is SGHTA and CDR2 is FQGNSA. The CDR3 has 15 amino acids. The junction had 13 bases not matched to a gene; V was cut back by 4 bases and J by 8 bases. CDR3 coding DNA: TGTGCCAGCAGCTGGGTTCGGAAGGGGGCTGAAGGCTACACCTTC. Translated, it gives CASSWVRKGAEGYTF.

This clonotype was counted many times. J is TRBJ2-3 and V is TRBV20-1; D is perhaps TRBD1 or TRBD2 (6 bases each). This CDR3 contains 14 residues. Trimming took 3 bases from V and 7 from J, leaving 17 bases between them. Germline CDR1 reads DFQATT; CDR2 reads SNEGSKA (reference sequence). CDR3 residues: CSASGGGRTNTQYF. The CDR3 nucleotides are TGCAGTGCTAGCGGGGGCGGTCGCACGAATACGCAGTATTTT.

The chain couples TRBV7-3 to TRBJ1-1, with 7 positions matching TRBD1. V shed 5 bases, J shed 3 bases, and the junction held 3 bases outside the gene matches. The V gene's germline CDR1 is SGHTA and CDR2 FQGTGA. This CDR3 spans 13 amino acids. CDR3 residues: CASSRDSDTEAFF. For the CDR3, the DNA is TGTGCCAGCAGCCGGGACAGCGACACTGAAGCTTTCTTT. The variable domain in full, completed from reference TRBV7-3 and TRBJ1-1, reads GAGVSQTPSNKVTEKGKYVELRCDPISGHTALYWYRQSLGQGPEFLIYFQGTGAADDSGLPNDRFFAVRPEGSVSTLKIQRTERGDSAVYLCASSRDSDTEAFFGQGTRLTVV.